This T cell receptor beta chain was documented in a study of cytomegalovirus exposure and HLA in healthy donors. This clone was recorded a few times. Use of 60 Vbeta and 13 Jbeta primers characterized the PCR. Here immunoSEQ multiplex PCR was the method, and the copy in TCRdb shows in-frame clones only, minus some. The sample lists about 130,000 clones, roughly 66% seen once, with around 5% in the top ten. V was clipped by 7 bases and J by 8 bases, with 14 bases between them. Germline loops: CDR1 MDHEN, CDR2 SYDVKM. The CDR3 runs to 12 residues. Input material: PBMCs. The TCR sequence derives from a man aged 55 to 70 in good health and CMV-seropositive. This rearrangement joins TRBV28 to TRBJ1-2; tentatively, D is TRBD1 (5 bases). CDR3 nucleotides: TGTGCCAGCACCGAGGCGGGGGAAGGCTACACCTTC. Amino acids: CASTEAGEGYTF.